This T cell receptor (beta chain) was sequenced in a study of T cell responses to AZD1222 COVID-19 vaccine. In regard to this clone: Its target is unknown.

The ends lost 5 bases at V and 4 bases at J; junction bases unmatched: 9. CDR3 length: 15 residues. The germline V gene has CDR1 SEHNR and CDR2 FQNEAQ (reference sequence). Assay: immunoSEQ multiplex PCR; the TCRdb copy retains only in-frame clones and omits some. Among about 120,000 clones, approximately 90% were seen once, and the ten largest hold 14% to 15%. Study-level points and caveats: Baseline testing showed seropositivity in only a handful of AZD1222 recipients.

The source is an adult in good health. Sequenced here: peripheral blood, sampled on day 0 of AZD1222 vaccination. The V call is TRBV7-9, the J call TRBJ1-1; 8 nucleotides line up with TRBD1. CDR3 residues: CASSQIHTGGTEAFF. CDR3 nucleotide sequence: TGTGCCAGCAGCCAAATACACACAGGGGGCACTGAAGCTTTCTTT.